These 8 T cell receptor beta chains were all obtained from the same sample, sequenced in a study of blood T cell repertoires in COVID-19. Libraries were prepared by immunoSEQ multiplex PCR; TCRdb keeps only in-frame clonotypes and omits some of them. Here the sample spans more than 200,000 clones, over 75% being singletons. Input material: peripheral blood. All receptors derive from a woman aged 40 to 49 who had recovered from COVID-19.

The CDR3 loop reads CASSLSTPGRSPLHF. CDR3 in DNA: TGTGCCAGCAGTTTGTCTACGCCAGGCAGGTCACCCCTCCACTTT. This chain uses TRBV27 with TRBJ1-6; no firm D call. V lost 3 bases, J lost 10 bases, and 16 bases lay in between. Germline V lookup: CDR1 MNHEY, CDR2 SMNVEV (reference sequence). The CDR3 runs to 15 residues.

The chain uses TRBV6-2 or TRBV6-3 and TRBJ1-1, with D tentatively TRBD1 (6 bases). Looked up from germline, CDR1 is MNHEY and CDR2 is SVGEGT. V was trimmed by 4 bases and J by 4 bases, leaving 16 bases between them. The CDR3 has 15 amino acids. The CDR3 DNA reads TGTGCCAGCAGTTCCCGCAGGGGAGGGAGCACTGAAGCTTTCTTT. Protein product: CASSSRRGGSTEAFF.

V is TRBV19 and J is TRBJ1-6, with TRBD1 identical over 10 bases. The CDR3 has 16 amino acids. The germline gives CDR1 LNHDA, CDR2 SQIVND (reference sequence). V dropped 4 bases and J dropped 8; count of bases not matched to a gene: 8. The CDR3 here is CASSRSTGTGDSPLHF. CDR3 nucleotide sequence: TGTGCCAGTAGTAGAAGTACCGGGACAGGGGATTCACCCCTCCACTTT.

The chain is built from TRBV28 and TRBJ1-2; 7 positions agree with TRBD1. The ends lost 10 bases at V and 2 bases at J; junction bases unmatched: 10. Germline lookup yields CDR1 MDHEN and CDR2 SYDVKM. CDR3 length equals 14 residues. CDR3 sequence (DNA): TGTGCCACCAAGACCCACAGGGGAAACTATGGCTACACCTTC. It specifies CATKTHRGNYGYTF.

This clone was seen a handful of times. The V and J genes are TRBV7-2 and TRBJ1-2; no clear D gene. This CDR3 has 14 residues. Germline V lookup: CDR1 SGHTA, CDR2 FQGNSA. The ends were cut back, 3 bases at V and 6 bases at J, with 14 bases in the middle. CDR3 region: CASSLDSAMNGYTF. CDR3 nucleotide sequence: TGTGCCAGCAGCTTGGACTCCGCGATGAATGGCTACACCTTC.

The chain carries TRBV27 and TRBJ2-2; 9 bases are shared with TRBD1. The V and J ends lost 5 bases and 1 base, in that order; junction bases with no gene match: 5. CDR3 length: 16 residues. The germline V gene has CDR1 MNHEY and CDR2 SMNVEV (reference sequence). The CDR3, as DNA: TGTGCCAGCAGTCCGGACAGGGGCGGGAACACCGGGGAGCTGTTTTTT. Protein product: CASSPDRGGNTGELFF.

In DNA form, the CDR3 reads TGTGCCATCAGTACCGGGAGCTCCTACGAGCAGTACTTC. Encoded protein: CAISTGSSYEQYF. The J gene is TRBJ2-7, the V gene TRBV10-3; possibly TRBD2 for D (6 bases). CDR3 length: 13 residues. The V gene's germline CDR1 is ENHRY and CDR2 SYGVKD. V was pared by 5 bases and J by 0 bases, with 8 bases between.

The chain has TRBV30 and TRBJ1-4, with D perhaps matching TRBD1 (6 bases). The CDR3 covers 13 residues. The germline V and J ends were trimmed by 5 bases and 4 bases, with 11 bases remaining between them. Germline CDR1 is GTSNPN and CDR2 is SVGIG (reference sequence). DNA of the CDR3: TGTGCCTGGGGGCAGGGGCGTAATGAAAAACTGTTTTTT. Protein sequence: CAWGQGRNEKLFF.